This T cell receptor beta chain emerged from a study of blood T cell repertoires in COVID-19. Turning to the study itself: Researchers got acute and convalescent COVID-19 samples from the United States, Italy and Spain. T cells, B-cell-depleted T cells, or PBMCs provided the cDNA or gDNA that served as material.

The V and J ends lost 4 bases and 4 bases, in that order; junction bases with no gene match: 4. From germline, CDR1 is WNHNN and CDR2 SYGVQD (reference sequence). The CDR3 totals 16 residues. The repertoire was sequenced with immunoSEQ multiplex PCR; TCRdb's copy has only in-frame clones and lacks some. The sample holds hundreds of thousands of clones, 86% seen once. The chain is built from TRBV10-1 and TRBJ2-5, with TRBD2 identical over 15 bases. The receptor's source is a woman aged 25 to 45 with active or convalescent COVID-19. Sequenced material: peripheral blood. As DNA, the CDR3 is TGCGCCAGCAGTGGGACTAGCGGGAGGGCCGGAGAGACCCAGTACTTC. It encodes CASSGTSGRAGETQYF.